The rows below give T cell receptor beta chains drawn from one sample of a study of T cell repertoires in cytomegalovirus infection. TCRdb re-called the reads through MiXCR, storing one row per CDR3 protein. This sample has roughly 180,000 distinct CDR3 sequences, with roughly 22% found just once. These receptors are not linked to any known antigen. The sample was CD8+ T cells from cultured PBMCs, taken from culture after CMV antigen stimulation. The receptors were gathered from a human donor in good health (CMV status not recorded). Some clones in this sample may be carry-over from other donors' samples. Both conserved end residues are part of each CDR3.

V	J	length	CDR3
TRBV7-8	TRBJ1-1	14	CASSQITGNTEAFF
TRBV6-4	TRBJ2-2	16	CASSDSTPSWTGELFF
TRBV7-2	TRBJ2-7	15	CASSSLQGTTYEQYF
TRBV5-4	TRBJ1-2	15	CASSFGRDRLIGYTF
TRBV7-9	TRBJ2-7	17	CASSSPGIGTGLGEQYF
TRBV19	TRBJ2-7	14	CASSMGIFAYEQYF
TRBV7-9	TRBJ1-1	14	CASSPQGAGTEAFF
TRBV29-1	TRBJ1-2	12	CSVERQGYGYTF
TRBV7-2	TRBJ2-2	17	CASSLEGLEIFGGELFF
TRBV7-2	TRBJ1-2	15	CASSLVGQKNYGYTF
TRBV5-6	TRBJ1-6	14	CASSLEGYNSPLHF
TRBV12-5	TRBJ1-1	12	CASGLRVTEAFF
TRBV25-1	TRBJ1-1	10	CASRGIEAFF
TRBV11-1	TRBJ2-7	13	CASRNPEDYEQYF
TRBV6-5	TRBJ2-1	16	CASSYSLGQAYNEQFF
TRBV7-8	TRBJ1-5	15	CASSRAHAGNQPQHF
TRBV6-1	TRBJ1-1	13	CASSEGGGTEAFF
TRBV7-2	TRBJ2-1	16	CASSLYKTSGVGEQFF
TRBV12-5	TRBJ2-5	17	CASGLGPGQDRTETQYF
TRBV7-9	TRBJ1-1	12	CASSRPGTEAFF
TRBV6-2/TRBV6-3	TRBJ2-7	14	CASSSGLKNYEQYF
TRBV6-6	TRBJ1-3	11	CASSEGDTIYF
TRBV20-1	TRBJ1-1	15	CSARVSGGADTEAFF
TRBV2	TRBJ2-3	14	CASSEETSTDTQYF
TRBV6-2/TRBV6-3	TRBJ2-7	13	CASRRDSSYEQYF
TRBV7-9	TRBJ2-5	15	CASSPRAGKVETQYF